This is a list of T cell receptor beta chains from one sample in a study of metastatic and nonmetastatic thyroid tumors. MiXCR re-clonotyped the PCR reads for TCRdb. The repertoire holds roughly 36,000 clones, with roughly a quarter as singletons. Sequenced material: blood. The receptors here all came from a female donor with papillary thyroid cancer or a benign thyroid nodule (not recorded which). Some clones in this sample may be carry-over from other donors' samples. Both conserved end residues are part of each CDR3. The D gene is left open where the match is weak. Size is omitted from some rows. Given values are once, few, many or a class for expanded clones.

cdr3_length	v_call	j_call	clone_size	d_call	cdr3_aa	cdr3_nt
14	TRBV6-2/TRBV6-3	TRBJ1-5	medium-sized	.	CASSWAGLGQPQHF	TGTGCCAGCAGTTGGGCAGGATTGGGCCAGCCCCAGCATTTT
13	TRBV14	TRBJ1-2	many	.	CASSRLQGDGYTF	TGTGCCAGCAGCCGATTACAGGGAGACGGCTACACCTTC
16	TRBV7-2	TRBJ1-1	many	.	CASSLALGGGYTEAFF	TGTGCCAGCAGCTTGGCCCTTGGGGGAGGGTACACTGAAGCTTTCTTT
15	TRBV12-3/TRBV12-4	TRBJ1-2	.	TRBD1	CASTLGAGGGWGYTF	TGTGCCAGCACCCTAGGGGCAGGGGGGGGTTGGGGCTACACCTTC
16	TRBV7-9	TRBJ2-5	few	TRBD1	CASSNRDRGVFETQYF	TGTGCCAGCAGCAACCGGGACAGGGGTGTTTTCGAGACCCAGTACTTC
15	TRBV4-3	TRBJ1-3	.	.	CASSPTALLGNTIYF	TGCGCCAGCAGCCCGACAGCTCTACTTGGAAACACCATATATTTT
13	TRBV5-6	TRBJ2-7	many	.	CASSFWGSYEQYF	TGTGCCAGCAGCTTTTGGGGCTCCTACGAGCAGTACTTC
16	TRBV6-2/TRBV6-3	TRBJ1-3	few	TRBD1	CASRTQTGGFGNTIYF	TGTGCCAGCAGAACACAGACAGGGGGCTTCGGAAACACCATATATTTT
14	TRBV6-2/TRBV6-3	TRBJ2-7	few	TRBD2	CASTPGGGSYEQYF	TGTGCCAGCACCCCGGGGGGAGGGAGCTACGAGCAGTACTTC
17	TRBV12-3/TRBV12-4	TRBJ2-3	many	TRBD2	CASSLTGTSGSTDTQYF	TGTGCCAGCAGTCTGACCGGGACTAGCGGGAGCACAGATACGCAGTATTTT
17	TRBV7-2	TRBJ2-1	many	TRBD1	CASSLAIVGQADNEQFF	TGTGCCAGCAGCTTAGCTATTGTCGGACAGGCCGACAATGAGCAGTTCTTC
15	TRBV6-2/TRBV6-3	TRBJ1-5	.	.	CASSYVRQGGQPQHF	TGTGCCAGCAGTTACGTTCGGCAGGGCGGTCAGCCCCAGCATTTT
15	TRBV2	TRBJ2-3	few	.	CASSVGWYNTDTQYF	TGCGCCAGCAGTGTTGGGTGGTATAACACAGATACGCAGTATTTT
18	TRBV5-1	TRBJ2-2	.	TRBD1	CASSLVPRQGSLVGELFF	TGCGCCAGCAGCTTGGTCCCACGACAGGGATCATTGGTCGGGGAGCTGTTTTTT
13	TRBV6-1	TRBJ2-3	.	.	CASGVGAEDTQYF	TGTGCCAGCGGAGTTGGGGCGGAAGATACGCAGTATTTT
16	TRBV6-5	TRBJ2-1	.	TRBD2	CASRRGRGGRYNEQFF	TGTGCCAGCAGACGCGGGAGGGGGGGCCGGTACAATGAGCAGTTCTTC
15	TRBV11-3	TRBJ2-3	.	.	CASSLGTGGTDTQYF	TGTGCCAGCAGCCTAGGTACGGGGGGCACAGATACGCAGTATTTT
13	TRBV6-1	TRBJ1-1	medium-sized	.	CASSGGGETEAFF	TGTGCCAGCAGTGGTGGAGGGGAAACTGAAGCTTTCTTT
17	TRBV9	TRBJ1-3	many	TRBD1	CASSPRTGILSGNTIYF	TGTGCCAGCAGCCCGAGGACAGGAATCCTCTCTGGAAACACCATATATTTT
16	TRBV10-3	TRBJ2-5	.	.	CAISEMRGKLQETQYF	TGTGCCATCAGTGAGATGAGGGGGAAGCTACAAGAGACCCAGTACTTC
15	TRBV6-5	TRBJ1-1	.	.	CASSSAVPRNTEAFF	TGTGCCAGCAGTTCTGCCGTGCCTCGCAACACTGAAGCTTTCTTT
15	TRBV28	TRBJ1-2	many	TRBD1	CASSPTTGGIYGYTF	TGTGCCAGCAGTCCGACGACAGGGGGGATCTATGGCTACACCTTC
14	TRBV6-2/TRBV6-3	TRBJ1-6	few	.	CASSYSSPYSPLHF	TGTGCCAGCAGTTACTCGAGCCCCTATTCACCCCTCCACTTT
17	TRBV11-1	TRBJ2-2	.	TRBD1	CASSLLRGNSNTGELFF	TGTGCCAGCAGCCTGCTCAGGGGGAACTCGAACACCGGGGAGCTGTTTTTT
11	TRBV7-7	TRBJ2-2	many	.	CASRDTGELFF	TGTGCCAGCAGGGACACCGGGGAGCTGTTTTTT
13	TRBV20-1	TRBJ2-7	.	.	CSAREGLATEQYF	TGCAGTGCTAGAGAAGGGCTAGCAACCGAGCAGTACTTC
17	TRBV2	TRBJ2-1	many	.	CASRPFPADGSYNEQFF	TGTGCCAGCAGGCCTTTTCCGGCGGATGGGTCCTACAATGAGCAGTTCTTC
14	TRBV20-1	TRBJ1-1	many	TRBD1	CSARGGGGNTEAFF	TGCAGTGCTCGTGGAGGGGGCGGGAACACTGAAGCTTTCTTT